Sequencing of this T cell receptor (beta chain) was carried out in a study of T cell responses to AZD1222 COVID-19 vaccine. Study-level results: The repertoires were collected only after the peak T cell response. Females made up more of the donors, who were largely white British, and clonal diversity may have come out too low. Seropositivity was recorded at baseline in only six AZD1222 recipients.

Repertoires were generated with immunoSEQ multiplex PCR, while TCRdb's copy carries only in-frame clones and drops some. The data hold about 100,000 clones, with roughly 84% observed a single time. Germline V gene sequence: CDR1 LGHDT, CDR2 YNNKEL (reference sequence). The J segment lost 4 bases and the V segment lost 3 bases, leaving 7 bases of the junction unmatched. This CDR3 region has 15 residues. In the case of this clone: Its cognate antigen is unknown.

J is TRBJ1-2 and V is TRBV3-1 (or the pseudogene TRBV3-2), with 8 bases fitting TRBD1. Material: peripheral blood, obtained on day 0 of AZD1222 vaccination. The receptor comes from an adult in good health. In DNA form, the CDR3 reads TGTGCCAGCAGCCAGGAAGGGACAGGCGTCTATGGCTACACCTTC. Translating gives CASSQEGTGVYGYTF.